This paragraph reports one T cell receptor (beta chain). What it binds is unknown. The patients with Susac syndrome were individuals who fulfilled the recently defined diagnostic criteria for disease that was either definite or probable. The sample comes from a study of CD8 T cells in Susac syndrome. Random hexamers primed reverse transcription of 0.5 to 1 ug RNA. Multiplex immunoSEQ PCR targeted 54 Vbeta and 13 Jbeta TCR beta segments. TCRdb reprocessed the immunoSEQ multiplex PCR reads via MiXCR and lists one record per CDR3 protein. The sample includes roughly 150,000 distinct CDR3 sequences, around 95% of them seen just once. This CDR3 has 17 amino acids. V gave up 3 bases and J gave up 9 bases, with 24 bases separating them. Germline CDR1 DFQATT, CDR2 SNEGSKA (reference sequence). Regarding the study as a whole: The study found that Susac CD8+ clonal expansion peaked in TEMRA cells and active patients.

This receptor was taken from a human donor with Susac syndrome. Source material: CD8+ T cells from PBMCs. The rearrangement uses TRBV20-1 and TRBJ1-6; D ambiguous. The CDR3 nucleotides are TGCAGTGCTAGCACCAGAGCCATAACCCCGGGAAGTTCACCCCTCCACTTT. Amino acid sequence: CSASTRAITPGSSPLHF.